This T cell receptor beta chain is drawn from a study of shared clonotypes between healthy human individuals. Study results and limitations: Relative to clonotypes present in all four donors, those not shared had lower generation probabilities.

In the study's own analysis: Without quality scores, immunoSEQ junctional reads could not be filtered like full-length reads. Libraries were prepared by immunoSEQ multiplex PCR; TCRdb keeps only in-frame clonotypes and omits some of them. The V and J calls and the clone size are those of that table, but D and trimming were determined from the DNA. Of a few million clones listed, more than 90% were seen once; the top ten hold over 0.12%. The sample holds a few counts of this clone. Its specificity is not known. The V and J ends lost 4 bases and 4 bases respectively, with 13 bases between them. From germline, CDR1 is WNHNN and CDR2 SYGVQD (reference sequence). The CDR3 extends over 15 amino acids.

The sample was naive CD4+ T cells sorted from blood. Regarding subset: CD45RA+ positively selected. The J gene is TRBJ2-2, the V gene TRBV10-1, with a possible D match to TRBD1 (5 bases). The origin of this receptor is a man between 18 and 35 years old in good health. CDR3 loop: CASSGAGIGTGELFF. Here the CDR3 DNA reads TGCGCCAGCAGTGGGGCAGGGATCGGCACCGGGGAGCTGTTTTTT.